This T cell receptor beta chain was retrieved from a study of blood T cell repertoires in COVID-19. Study as a whole: The origin of the acute and convalescent COVID-19 samples was the United States, Italy and Spain. PBMCs, B-cell-depleted T cells, or T cells were the source of the cDNA or gDNA that made up the material.

In this sample, this clone turned up once. In the original processing: Nucleated cell counts were estimated from reference gene primer amplification. Some clones are missing from TCRdb's copy, which holds only in-frame ones; the method was immunoSEQ multiplex PCR. V and J calls and clone size are those listed in that table; D and trimming were worked out from the DNA. The table shows some 140,000 clones, with approximately 81% occurring only once. V dropped 0 bases and J dropped 2 bases, with 5 bases sitting between them. CDR1 is KGHDR, CDR2 SFDVKD, per germline. This CDR3 has 14 amino acids. The V call is TRBV24-1, the J call TRBJ2-3; no firm D call. The receptor's source is a man in his sixties with acute or convalescent COVID-19. The sample was peripheral blood. CDR3 DNA sequence: TGTGCCACCAGTGATTTGGGCAACACAGATACGCAGTATTTT. It translates to CATSDLGNTDTQYF.